The 28 T cell receptor beta chains given below trace back to one sample, sequenced in a study of blood T cell repertoires in COVID-19. The protocol was immunoSEQ multiplex PCR, while the TCRdb copy is restricted to in-frame clones and leaves out a portion. Of about 150,000 clones detected, 85% to 90% appear once; the ten largest clones hold 10% to 15%. Sequencing was carried out using peripheral blood. The receptors come from a man aged 18 to 30 with COVID-19, enrolled during active disease.

CDR3 residues: CASSSGTGRETQYF. In nucleotides, the CDR3 is TGTGCCAGCAGTTCCGGAACAGGGCGGGAGACCCAGTACTTC. V is TRBV6-2 or TRBV6-3 and J is TRBJ2-5; the D gene is possibly TRBD1 (6 bases). This CDR3 is 14 amino acids long. The germline V gene encodes CDR1 MNHEY and CDR2 SVGEGT. Trimming removed 4 bases from V and 5 bases from J, with 14 bases in between.

This chain uses TRBV7-9 with TRBJ2-3; D gene uncertain. CDR3 length equals 13 residues. The germline V gene encodes CDR1 SEHNR and CDR2 FQNEAQ (reference sequence). Trimming stripped 2 bases from V and 2 bases from J, with 5 bases between. The CDR3 sequence is CASSLRLTDTQYF. The DNA of the CDR3 is TGTGCCAGCAGCTTAAGACTCACAGATACGCAGTATTTT.

The chain has TRBV19 and TRBJ2-7, with 7 bases fitting TRBD2. The CDR3 is made up of 13 amino acids. Losses at the gene ends were 4 bases for V and 3 bases for J; bases not matched to a gene: 3. Germline V gives CDR1 LNHDA, CDR2 SQIVND (reference sequence). Here the CDR3 reads CASSREGYYEQYF. DNA for the CDR3: TGTGCCAGTAGTAGGGAGGGGTACTACGAGCAGTACTTC.

The chain uses TRBV4-1 and TRBJ2-5; D is possibly TRBD1 (6 bases). The CDR3 consists of 16 residues. Germline CDR1 is MGHRA and CDR2 is YSYEKL. V dropped 0 bases and J dropped 5 bases, with 16 bases sitting between them. CDR3 protein: CASSQERGTGRETQYF. CDR3 bases: TGCGCCAGCAGCCAAGAAAGGGGAACAGGGCGGGAGACCCAGTACTTC.

In this sample, this clone turned up a few times. The V call is TRBV6-6, the J call TRBJ1-6, with TRBD1 matching over 8 bases. The CDR3 is 13 residues long. Trimming took 5 bases from V and 9 from J; bases not matched to a gene: 3. Germline V gene lookup returns CDR1 MNHNY and CDR2 SVGAGI (reference sequence). The CDR3 nucleotides read TGTGCCAGCAGTCCCACAGGGGGTTCACCCCTCCACTTT. It yields the protein CASSPTGGSPLHF.

This clone has a single count. This chain uses TRBV7-6 with TRBJ2-1; weak D call: TRBD2 (6 bases). The germline CDR1 and CDR2 sequences are SGHVS and FNYEAQ. V was trimmed by 0 bases and J by 0 bases, leaving 15 bases between them. CDR3 length: 18 amino acids. The CDR3 region has the DNA TGTGCCAGCAGCTTAGCCTCGGCTAGCGCGAGCTCCTACAATGAGCAGTTCTTC. The encoded protein is CASSLASASASSYNEQFF.

This clone has a handful of counts. The chain has TRBV7-6 and TRBJ2-1, with D hard to call. There are 14 residues in the CDR3. Trimming took 1 base from V and 3 from J, leaving 7 bases between them. CDR1 is SGHVS, CDR2 FNYEAQ, per germline. CDR3 region: CASSLVSSYNEQFF. The DNA for the CDR3 is TGTGCCAGCAGCTTAGTTTCTAGCTACAATGAGCAGTTCTTC. Supplemented by reference TRBV7-6 and TRBJ2-1, the full variable domain reads GAGVSQSPRYKVTKRGQDVALRCDPISGHVSLYWYRQALGQGPEFLTYFNYEAQQDKSGLPNDRFSAERPEGSISTLTIQRTEQRDSAMYRCASSLVSSYNEQFFGPGTRLTVL.

The rearrangement links TRBV6-5 to TRBJ2-5, with 7 bases that match TRBD2. The CDR3 consists of 15 residues. After removal of 0 bases from V and 3 bases from J, the junction contained 4 bases not matched to a gene. Germline CDR1 MNHEY, CDR2 SVGAGI. The DNA of the CDR3 is TGTGCCAGCAGTTACTCGATCCTAGCGGAAGAGACCCAGTACTTC. Translated: CASSYSILAEETQYF.

In this sample, this clone turned up a few times. The V gene is TRBV9, the J gene TRBJ1-1, with D perhaps TRBD1 (5 bases). The V end lost 0 bases, the J end lost 5 bases, and 14 bases lay between the germline ends. CDR3 length: 15 residues. In germline, CDR1 is SGDLS, CDR2 YYNGEE. CDR3 DNA sequence: TGTGCCAGCAGCGTAGACGGGGGAGTGGGGACTGAAGCTTTCTTT. It is translated as CASSVDGGVGTEAFF.

The J gene is TRBJ1-1, the V gene TRBV29-1; D may be TRBD1 (5 bases). V lost 7 bases to trimming and J lost 3 bases, with 9 bases between them. The CDR3 loop spans 11 amino acids. Germline V gene sequence: CDR1 SQVTM, CDR2 ANQGSEA. Written as DNA, the CDR3 is TGCAGCGGGGGCCGGGACACTGAAGCTTTCTTT. Translation: CSGGRDTEAFF.

The CDR3 protein is CAISERAGLSYEQYF. CDR3 coding DNA: TGTGCCATCAGTGAGCGGGCAGGGCTCTCCTACGAGCAGTACTTC. V and J are TRBV10-3 and TRBJ2-7, with D perhaps TRBD1 (5 bases). Germline V gene sequence: CDR1 ENHRY, CDR2 SYGVKD. This CDR3 has 15 amino acids. With 2 bases removed from V and 0 bases from J, the gap between germline ends came to 11 bases.

This clone was seen just once. The rearrangement links TRBV28 to TRBJ1-1; D is possibly TRBD1 (6 bases). This CDR3 has 13 amino acids. In germline, CDR1 is MDHEN, CDR2 SYDVKM. V lost 7 bases and J 1 base, leaving 10 bases between the germline ends. The CDR3 here is CASMKGGNTEAFF. In DNA, the CDR3 is TGTGCCAGCATGAAAGGGGGGAACACTGAAGCTTTCTTT.

This chain joins TRBV6-2 or TRBV6-3 and TRBJ2-2, with D possibly matching TRBD1 (5 bases). Germline V gene lookup returns CDR1 MNHEY and CDR2 SVGEGT. Trimming stripped 6 bases from V and 5 bases from J, with 13 bases between. This CDR3 has 14 amino acids. CDR3 amino acids: CASSLNRGTGELFF. In nucleotides, the CDR3 is TGTGCCAGCAGCTTAAATAGGGGTACCGGGGAGCTGTTTTTT.

The rearrangement uses TRBV6-6 and TRBJ2-1, with D unresolved. CDR3 length equals 15 residues. The V and J ends lost 4 bases and 0 bases respectively, with 10 bases between them. Germline V CDR1 and CDR2: MNHNY, SVGAGI (reference sequence). The CDR3 DNA follows: TGTGCCAGCAGTTTACTACTCAGCTCCTACAATGAGCAGTTCTTC. This encodes CASSLLLSSYNEQFF.

The J gene is TRBJ2-7, the V gene TRBV18; tentatively, D is TRBD2 (5 bases). The CDR3 runs to 14 residues. Trimming pared 3 bases from V and 1 base from J, leaving 10 bases between. From germline, CDR1 is KGHSH and CDR2 LQKENI. This chain's CDR3 is CASSPSVTSYEQYF. CDR3 DNA: TGTGCCAGCTCACCTAGCGTCACATCCTACGAGCAGTACTTC.

V is TRBV19 and J is TRBJ2-5; D may be TRBD1 (5 bases). Germline V CDR1 and CDR2: LNHDA, SQIVND (reference sequence). The CDR3 has 15 residues. The V end lost 4 bases, the J end lost 5 bases, and 17 bases lay between the germline ends. The CDR3 DNA reads TGTGCCAGTAGTAGAGGCGGCCTAGGGGTGGAGACCCAGTACTTC. Residues: CASSRGGLGVETQYF.

J is TRBJ1-1 and V is TRBV6-5; 8 bases are shared with TRBD1. Germline V lookup: CDR1 MNHEY, CDR2 SVGAGI. The CDR3 is 15 residues long. J lost 1 base, V lost 8 bases, and 9 bases had no gene match. DNA for the CDR3: TGTGCCAGCCGCATTCGGACAGGGACGAACACTGAAGCTTTCTTT. It codes for CASRIRTGTNTEAFF.

The J gene is TRBJ2-3, the V gene TRBV5-4, with a tentative D call TRBD2 (6 bases). The germline CDR1 and CDR2 sequences are SGHNT and YYREEE (reference sequence). The V gene lost 4 bases and the J gene lost 5 bases, with 11 bases spanning the gap. The CDR3 runs to 13 residues. The CDR3 spells CASSHGLRDTQYF. In nucleotides, the CDR3 is TGTGCCAGCAGCCATGGACTAAGAGATACGCAGTATTTT. The whole variable domain, remainder taken from reference TRBV5-4 and TRBJ2-3, is ETGVTQSPTHLIKTRGQQVTLRCSSQSGHNTVSWYQQALGQGPQFIFQYYREEENGRGNFPPRFSGLQFPNYSSELNVNALELDDSALYLCASSHGLRDTQYFGPGTRLTVL.

This clone has just one count. The rearrangement uses TRBV28 and TRBJ2-4, with TRBD1 identical over 9 bases. CDR1 is MDHEN, CDR2 SYDVKM, per germline. The CDR3 consists of 14 residues. V lost 6 bases to trimming and J lost 7 bases; unmatched junction nucleotides: 7. CDR3 region: CASSLQGAVNIQYF. In DNA form, the CDR3 reads TGTGCCAGCAGCCTACAGGGGGCGGTGAACATTCAGTACTTC.

This chain joins TRBV27 and TRBJ2-7; a possible D gene is TRBD1 (6 bases). Trimming shortened V by 2 bases and J by 7 bases, and 18 bases separated the two germline ends. The CDR3 sequence is 15 residues long. In germline, CDR1 is MNHEY, CDR2 SMNVEV (reference sequence). The DNA of the CDR3 is TGTGCCAGCAGTTTAGGCACAGGGCTGGGGGAAGAGCAGTACTTC. Translation gives CASSLGTGLGEEQYF.

This sequence joins TRBV7-9 and TRBJ1-3; D is unclear. V was cut by 5 bases and J by 3 bases, with 5 bases left in between. Per germline, CDR1 SEHNR and CDR2 FQNEAQ (reference sequence). This CDR3 has 12 amino acids. This chain's CDR3 is CASSGGGNTIYF. The CDR3 DNA is TGTGCCAGCAGCGGCGGTGGAAACACCATATATTTT.

The rearrangement links TRBV27 to TRBJ2-7; TRBD2 matches at 13 bases. There are 14 residues in the CDR3. J was trimmed by 4 bases and V by 6 bases; bases with no gene match: 3. Germline V gene lookup returns CDR1 MNHEY and CDR2 SMNVEV (reference sequence). This chain's CDR3 is CASRWGLAGYEQYF. The CDR3 DNA sequence: TGTGCCAGCAGGTGGGGACTAGCGGGATACGAGCAGTACTTC.

The CDR3 DNA reads TGTGCCAGTAGTATCGACAGGGGAAATCAGCCCCAGCATTTT. Its translation is CASSIDRGNQPQHF. The chain links TRBV19 to TRBJ1-5; the match to TRBD1 covers 8 bases. Germline V gene lookup returns CDR1 LNHDA and CDR2 SQIVND (reference sequence). Trimming at V came to 3 bases and at J to 4 bases, leaving 2 bases not matched to a gene. The CDR3 spans 14 residues.

V and J are TRBV18 and TRBJ2-1; unclear D gene. The CDR3 is 14 residues long. Germline assignment: CDR1 KGHSH and CDR2 LQKENI. Trimming took 6 bases from V and 8 from J, leaving 17 bases between them. The CDR3 sequence is CASSYDSSSYEQFF. CDR3 in DNA: TGTGCCAGCTCCTATGACTCGTCGTCCTATGAGCAGTTCTTC.

This clone was counted between two and nine times. J is TRBJ1-6 and V is TRBV6-5; TRBD1 might be the D (5 bases). The CDR3 is made up of 15 amino acids. The V end lost 4 bases, the J end lost 5 bases, and 12 bases lay between the germline ends. The V gene's germline CDR1 is MNHEY and CDR2 SVGAGI. DNA for the CDR3: TGTGCCAGCAGTTTAACAGGAGTCGATAATTCACCCCTCCACTTT. This gives the protein CASSLTGVDNSPLHF.

The V gene is TRBV6-2 or TRBV6-3, the J gene TRBJ1-5, with unresolved D. With 4 bases removed from V and 2 bases from J, the gap between germline ends came to 6 bases. CDR3 length: 13 amino acids. Germline lookup yields CDR1 MNHEY and CDR2 SVGEGT. CDR3: CASSFPGNQPQHF. CDR3 sequence (DNA): TGTGCCAGCAGTTTCCCGGGCAATCAGCCCCAGCATTTT.

This clone was observed a few times. The J gene is TRBJ1-3, the V gene TRBV6-2 or TRBV6-3, with 7 nucleotides matching TRBD1. The CDR3 contains 16 residues. Germline CDR1 is MNHEY and CDR2 is SVGEGT. Unmatched junction bases numbered 13, after V lost 4 bases and J lost 7 bases. CDR3 loop: CASSSQETGLGNTIYF. The CDR3 DNA reads as TGTGCCAGCAGTTCTCAGGAGACAGGGTTAGGGAACACCATATATTTT.

The rearrangement links TRBV9 to TRBJ2-1; D might be TRBD1 (5 bases). Trimming shortened V by 0 bases and J by 9 bases, and 13 bases separated the two germline ends. CDR3 length: 14 amino acids. Per germline, CDR1 SGDLS and CDR2 YYNGEE. As DNA, the CDR3 is TGTGCCAGCAGCGTAGTCGCAGGGATAGGTGAGCAGTTCTTC. Amino acids: CASSVVAGIGEQFF. The entire variable domain, with the rest obtained from reference TRBV9 and TRBJ2-1, is as follows: DSGVTQTPKHLITATGQRVTLRCSPRSGDLSVYWYQQSLDQGLQFLIQYYNGEERAKGNILERFSAQQFPDLHSELNLSSLELGDSALYFCASSVVAGIGEQFFGPGTRLTVL.